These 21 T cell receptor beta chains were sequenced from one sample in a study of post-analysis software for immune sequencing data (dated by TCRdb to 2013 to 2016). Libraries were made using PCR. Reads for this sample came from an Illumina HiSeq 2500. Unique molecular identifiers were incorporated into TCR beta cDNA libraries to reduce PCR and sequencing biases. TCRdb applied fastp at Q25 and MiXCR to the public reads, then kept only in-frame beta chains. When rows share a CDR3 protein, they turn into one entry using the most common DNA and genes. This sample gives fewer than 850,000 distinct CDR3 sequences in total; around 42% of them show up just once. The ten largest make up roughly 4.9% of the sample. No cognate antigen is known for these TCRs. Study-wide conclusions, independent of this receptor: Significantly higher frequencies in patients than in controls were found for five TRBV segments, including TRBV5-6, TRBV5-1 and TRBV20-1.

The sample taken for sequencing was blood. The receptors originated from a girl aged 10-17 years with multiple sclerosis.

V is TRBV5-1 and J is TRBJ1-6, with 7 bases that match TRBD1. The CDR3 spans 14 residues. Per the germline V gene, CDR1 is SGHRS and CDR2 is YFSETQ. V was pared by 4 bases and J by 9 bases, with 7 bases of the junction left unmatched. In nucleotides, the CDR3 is TGCGCCAGCAGCGCGGAGGGACAGAGTTCACCCCTCCACTTT. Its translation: CASSAEGQSSPLHF.

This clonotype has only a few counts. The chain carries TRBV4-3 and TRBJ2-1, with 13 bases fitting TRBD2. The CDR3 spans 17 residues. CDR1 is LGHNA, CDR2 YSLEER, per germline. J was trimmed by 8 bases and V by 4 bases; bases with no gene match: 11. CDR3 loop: CASSPSTLAGGFDEQFF. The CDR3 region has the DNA TGCGCCAGCAGCCCCTCCACACTAGCGGGAGGGTTCGATGAGCAGTTCTTC.

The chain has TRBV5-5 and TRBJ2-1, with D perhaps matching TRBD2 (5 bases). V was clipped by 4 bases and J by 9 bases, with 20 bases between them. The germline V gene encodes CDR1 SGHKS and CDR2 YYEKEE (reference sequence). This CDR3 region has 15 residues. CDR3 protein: CASSVSGSESSEQFF. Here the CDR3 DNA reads TGTGCCAGCAGCGTCAGCGGTTCGGAGAGCAGTGAGCAGTTCTTC.

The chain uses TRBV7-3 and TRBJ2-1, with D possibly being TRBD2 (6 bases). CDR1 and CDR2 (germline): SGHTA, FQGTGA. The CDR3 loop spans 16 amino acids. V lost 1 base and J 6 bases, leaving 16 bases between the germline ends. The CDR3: CASSLMGGNSFNEQFF. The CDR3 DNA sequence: TGTGCCAGCAGCTTAATGGGCGGGAATAGCTTCAATGAGCAGTTCTTC.

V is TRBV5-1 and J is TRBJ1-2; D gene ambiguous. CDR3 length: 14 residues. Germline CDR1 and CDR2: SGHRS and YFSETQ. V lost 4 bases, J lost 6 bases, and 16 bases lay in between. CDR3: CASSGAPGLDGYTF. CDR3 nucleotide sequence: TGCGCCAGCAGCGGTGCCCCTGGGTTGGATGGCTACACCTTC.

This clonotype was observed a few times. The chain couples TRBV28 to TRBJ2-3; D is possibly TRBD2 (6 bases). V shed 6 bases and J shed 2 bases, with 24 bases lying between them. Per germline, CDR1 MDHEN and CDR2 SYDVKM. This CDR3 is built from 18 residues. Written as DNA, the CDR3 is TGTGCCAGCAGCCGTCTTTCGGCGAGGGAGGCCCTCACAGATACGCAGTATTTT. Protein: CASSRLSAREALTDTQYF.

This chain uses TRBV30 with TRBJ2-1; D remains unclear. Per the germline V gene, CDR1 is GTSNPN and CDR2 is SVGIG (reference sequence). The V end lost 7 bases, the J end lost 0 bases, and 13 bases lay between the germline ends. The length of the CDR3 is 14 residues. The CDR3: CAYQSRSSYNEQFF. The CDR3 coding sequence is TGTGCCTACCAGAGTCGTAGCTCCTACAATGAGCAGTTCTTC.

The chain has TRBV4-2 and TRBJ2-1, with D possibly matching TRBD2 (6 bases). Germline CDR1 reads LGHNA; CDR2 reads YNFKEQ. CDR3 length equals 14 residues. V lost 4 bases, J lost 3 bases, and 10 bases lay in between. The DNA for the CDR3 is TGTGCCAGCAGCCCCGGGACTGACTACAATGAGCAGTTCTTC. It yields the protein CASSPGTDYNEQFF.

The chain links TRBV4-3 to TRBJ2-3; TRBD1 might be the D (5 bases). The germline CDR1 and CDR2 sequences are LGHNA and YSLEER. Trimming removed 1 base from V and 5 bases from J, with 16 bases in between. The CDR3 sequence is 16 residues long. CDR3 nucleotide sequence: TGCGCCAGCAGCCAAGGGGGCAGGCCAACGGGAGATACGCAGTATTTT. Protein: CASSQGGRPTGDTQYF.

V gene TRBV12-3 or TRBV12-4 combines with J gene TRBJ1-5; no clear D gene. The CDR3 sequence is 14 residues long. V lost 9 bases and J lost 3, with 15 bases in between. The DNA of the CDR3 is TGTGCCAGTTCTATCCGAGGCCTCAATCAGCCCCAGCATTTT. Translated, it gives CASSIRGLNQPQHF.

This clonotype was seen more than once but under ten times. CDR3 bases: TGTGCCAGCAGCTTCGGCGGGGCGGGTCCCGAGCAGTACTTC. This gives the protein CASSFGGAGPEQYF. This chain connects TRBV7-9 to TRBJ2-7; possible D gene TRBD2, 6 bases. Germline CDR1 SEHNR, CDR2 FQNEAQ (reference sequence). V lost 3 bases and J 6 bases, leaving 15 bases between the germline ends. This CDR3 has 14 residues.

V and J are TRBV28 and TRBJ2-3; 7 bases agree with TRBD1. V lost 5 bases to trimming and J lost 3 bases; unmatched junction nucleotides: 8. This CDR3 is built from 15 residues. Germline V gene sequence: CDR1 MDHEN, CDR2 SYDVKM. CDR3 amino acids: CASSPPGQITDTQYF. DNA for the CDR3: TGTGCCAGCAGTCCCCCGGGACAGATAACAGATACGCAGTATTTT.

The CDR3 reads CASSQGHSYGYTF. The CDR3 nucleotides are TGTGCCAGCAGCCAGGGACATTCGTATGGCTACACCTTC. The gene calls are TRBV5-5 and TRBJ1-2; D is perhaps TRBD1 (6 bases). The CDR3 consists of 13 residues. Per the germline V gene, CDR1 is SGHKS and CDR2 is YYEKEE (reference sequence). Trimming took off 4 bases at V and 5 bases at J, with 12 bases between the two ends.

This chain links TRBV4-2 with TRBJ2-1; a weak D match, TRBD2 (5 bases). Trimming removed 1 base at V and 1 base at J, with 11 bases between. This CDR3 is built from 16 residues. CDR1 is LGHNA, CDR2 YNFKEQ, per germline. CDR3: CASSQARERSYNEQFF. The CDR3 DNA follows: TGTGCCAGCAGCCAAGCGAGGGAGAGGTCCTACAATGAGCAGTTCTTC.

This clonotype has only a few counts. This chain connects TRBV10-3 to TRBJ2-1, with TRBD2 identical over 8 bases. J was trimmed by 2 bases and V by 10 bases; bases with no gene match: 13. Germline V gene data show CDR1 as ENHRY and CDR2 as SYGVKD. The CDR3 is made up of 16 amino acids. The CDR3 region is CATLRTAGDAYNEQFF. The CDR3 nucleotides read TGTGCCACCCTTCGTACAGCGGGAGACGCCTACAATGAGCAGTTCTTC.

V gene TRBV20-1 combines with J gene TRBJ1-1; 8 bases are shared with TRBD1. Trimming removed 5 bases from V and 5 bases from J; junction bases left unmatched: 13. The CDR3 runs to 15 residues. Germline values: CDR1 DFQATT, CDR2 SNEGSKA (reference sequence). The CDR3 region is CSASSRGPRGTEAFF. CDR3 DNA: TGCAGTGCTTCCAGCAGGGGGCCAAGGGGGACTGAAGCTTTCTTT.

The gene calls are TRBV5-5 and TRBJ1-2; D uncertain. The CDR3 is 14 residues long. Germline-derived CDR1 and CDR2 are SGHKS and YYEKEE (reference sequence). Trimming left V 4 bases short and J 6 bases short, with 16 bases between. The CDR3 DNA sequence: TGTGCCAGCAGCCTCTATCTGGGAACTGATGGCTACACCTTC. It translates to CASSLYLGTDGYTF.

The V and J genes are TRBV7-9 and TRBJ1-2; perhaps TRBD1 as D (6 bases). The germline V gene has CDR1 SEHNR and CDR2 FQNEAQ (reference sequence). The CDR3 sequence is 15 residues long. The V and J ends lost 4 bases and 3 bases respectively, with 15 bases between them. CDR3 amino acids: CASSWDTTNDYGYTF. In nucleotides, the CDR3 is TGTGCCAGCAGCTGGGACACAACAAACGACTATGGCTACACCTTC.

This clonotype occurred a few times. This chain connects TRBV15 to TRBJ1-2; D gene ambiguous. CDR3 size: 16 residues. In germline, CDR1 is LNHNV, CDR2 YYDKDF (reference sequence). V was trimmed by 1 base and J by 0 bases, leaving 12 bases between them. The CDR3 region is CATSRAIRGPNYGYTF. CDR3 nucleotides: TGTGCCACCAGCAGAGCCATCCGGGGTCCTAACTATGGCTACACCTTC.

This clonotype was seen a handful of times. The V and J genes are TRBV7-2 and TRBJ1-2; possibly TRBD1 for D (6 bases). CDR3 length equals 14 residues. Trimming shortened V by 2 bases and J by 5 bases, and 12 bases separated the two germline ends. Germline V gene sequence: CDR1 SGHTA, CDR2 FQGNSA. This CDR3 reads CASSLPGQYYGYTF. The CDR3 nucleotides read TGTGCCAGCAGCTTACCGGGACAATATTATGGCTACACCTTC.

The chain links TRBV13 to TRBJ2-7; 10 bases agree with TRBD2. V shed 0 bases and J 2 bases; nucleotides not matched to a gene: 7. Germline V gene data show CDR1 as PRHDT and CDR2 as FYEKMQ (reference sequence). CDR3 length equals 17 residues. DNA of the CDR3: TGTGCCAGCAGCTTAGGCCTCCGGCTAGCGGGAGCCTACGAGCAGTACTTC. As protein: CASSLGLRLAGAYEQYF.